This is a list of T cell receptor beta chains from one sample in a study of T-cell reconstitution after alpha-beta-depleted transplantation in children. TCRdb independently ran MiXCR on the PCR reads; one entry per CDR3 protein. The table lists over 450,000 distinct CDR3 sequences, more than 9% of them singletons. Sequences were derived from PBMCs, sampled before TCRalphabeta/CD19-depleted stem cell transplant. The source of these receptors is a child aged 2-15 years with inherited bone marrow failure, due to receive a stem cell transplant. The CDR3 runs from the conserved cysteine through the conserved F or W. Each record gives: D gene, J gene, V gene, clone size, CDR3 protein, CDR3 DNA. A D gene is named only where the DNA matches it firmly. Only part of the rows carry a size: once, few, many, or a class if the clone is expanded.

>TRBD1|TRBJ2-3|TRBV29-1|few
CSVAGQGLTDTQYF
TGCAGCGTTGCTGGACAGGGGTTGACAGATACGCAGTATTTT
>NA|TRBJ2-7|TRBV27|many
CASSLTGGKNYEQYF
TGTGCCAGCAGCCTGACCGGGGGAAAAAACTACGAGCAGTACTTC
>TRBD2|TRBJ2-2|TRBV25-1|many
CASSEWTSGDTGELFF
TGTGCCAGCAGTGAATGGACTAGCGGGGACACCGGGGAGCTGTTTTTT
>TRBD1|TRBJ2-7|TRBV18|few
CASAAGTGDGEQYF
TGTGCCAGCGCCGCCGGGACAGGGGACGGGGAGCAGTACTTC
>TRBD2|TRBJ2-3|TRBV20-1|many
CSARYGSGGDTQYF
TGCAGTGCTAGATACGGCAGCGGGGGGGATACGCAGTATTTT
>NA|TRBJ2-7|TRBV6-5|once
CASSSTGGDQYF
TGTGCCAGCAGTTCGACAGGTGGGGACCAGTACTTC
>TRBD2|TRBJ2-5|TRBV6-5|many
CASSYDWTSLSQETQYF
TGTGCCAGCAGTTACGATTGGACTAGCTTATCCCAAGAGACCCAGTACTTC
>NA|TRBJ2-3|TRBV10-3|many
CAISDGREGTDTQYF
TGTGCCATCAGTGACGGCAGAGAGGGCACAGATACGCAGTATTTT
>TRBD1|TRBJ2-7|TRBV7-9|few
CASSRRVGTGAEQYF
TGTGCCAGCAGCCGACGGGTCGGGACAGGGGCCGAGCAGTACTTC
>TRBD2|TRBJ2-7|TRBV27|many
CASSSKLAGGHYEQYF
TGTGCCAGCAGTTCCAAGCTAGCGGGAGGGCACTACGAGCAGTACTTC
>NA|TRBJ2-7|TRBV27|many
CASSPVTPGYEQYF
TGTGCCAGCAGTCCCGTCACCCCGGGGTACGAGCAGTACTTC
>NA|TRBJ1-1|TRBV20-1|NA
CSASYGPAFF
TGCAGTGCTAGTTACGGGCCAGCTTTCTTT
>NA|TRBJ2-7|TRBV27|NA
CASTVGGPSYEQYF
TGTGCCAGCACCGTGGGCGGGCCCTCCTACGAGCAGTACTTC
>NA|TRBJ2-7|TRBV5-1|many
CASSLGSGEGYEQYF
TGCGCCAGCAGCTTGGGATCGGGGGAAGGCTACGAGCAGTACTTC
>NA|TRBJ2-7|TRBV18|many
CASSPSLATHYEQYF
TGTGCCAGCTCCCCCTCACTAGCCACGCACTACGAGCAGTACTTC
>NA|TRBJ2-7|TRBV4-3|many
CASSQDPFSYEQYF
TGCGCCAGCAGCCAAGATCCTTTCTCCTACGAGCAGTACTTC
>TRBD1|TRBJ1-1|TRBV2|many
CARTGTVEAFF
TGTGCCAGGACAGGGACAGTTGAAGCTTTCTTT
>NA|TRBJ2-1|TRBV12-3/TRBV12-4|NA
CTSSLLAQRATSYNEQFF
TGTACCAGCAGTTTACTGGCCCAGCGGGCAACCTCCTACAATGAGCAGTTCTTC
>TRBD1|TRBJ2-7|TRBV4-1|NA
CASSQDRAGGSYEQYF
TGCGCCAGCAGCCAAGATAGGGCAGGGGGTTCCTACGAGCAGTACTTC
>NA|TRBJ1-1|TRBV30|many
CAWRRNTNTEAFF
TGTGCCTGGAGGCGGAATACTAACACTGAAGCTTTCTTT
>NA|TRBJ2-3|TRBV7-2|many
CASSQTSTSSTDTQYF
TGTGCCAGCAGCCAGACGAGCACCTCTAGCACAGATACGCAGTATTTT
>TRBD2|TRBJ2-3|TRBV20-1|many
CSARTLLAGRSTDTQYF
TGCAGTGCTAGAACCCTTCTAGCGGGGCGCTCGACAGATACGCAGTATTTT
>NA|TRBJ1-1|TRBV20-1|many
CSGLSQGGTEAFF
TGCAGTGGCCTTAGCCAGGGCGGCACTGAAGCTTTCTTT
>NA|TRBJ2-1|TRBV20-1|many
CSASQGRGSYNEQFF
TGCAGTGCTAGCCAGGGAAGGGGTTCCTACAATGAGCAGTTCTTC
>NA|TRBJ2-7|TRBV15|many
CATSSPPYEQYF
TGTGCCACCAGCAGTCCTCCCTACGAGCAGTACTTC
>TRBD1|TRBJ1-2|TRBV5-1|few
CASSVQARGQGGFGNYGYTF
TGCGCCAGCAGCGTCCAAGCCCGGGGACAGGGTGGGTTTGGTAACTATGGCTACACCTTC
>TRBD2|TRBJ2-3|TRBV6-1|NA
CATRDYTSTDTQYF
TGTGCCACCAGGGACTATACTAGCACAGATACGCAGTATTTT
>TRBD2|TRBJ2-7|TRBV7-2|many
CASSHILAGGPGEQYF
TGTGCCAGCAGCCATATTCTAGCGGGAGGGCCGGGCGAGCAGTACTTC
>TRBD1|TRBJ1-1|TRBV3-1|many
CASSQSGQGKAEAFF
TGTGCCAGCAGCCAATCGGGACAGGGGAAGGCTGAAGCTTTCTTT
>NA|TRBJ2-2|TRBV18|NA
CASSQKPGELFF
TGTGCCAGCTCTCAGAAGCCCGGGGAGCTGTTTTTT
>TRBD1|TRBJ2-7|TRBV7-9|many
CASSPRDRLSYEQYF
TGTGCCAGCAGCCCCAGGGACAGATTATCCTACGAGCAGTACTTC
>NA|TRBJ2-1|TRBV5-1|NA
CASSFGDGEQFF
TGCGCCAGCAGCTTCGGGGATGGCGAGCAGTTCTTC
>TRBD2|TRBJ2-1|TRBV5-1|many
CASRVGAGGPHNEQFF
TGCGCCAGCAGAGTTGGGGCGGGAGGGCCACACAATGAGCAGTTCTTC
>TRBD2|TRBJ2-1|TRBV7-8|once
CASSHKRREGPYNEQFF
TGTGCCAGCAGCCATAAGAGGCGGGAGGGCCCCTACAATGAGCAGTTCTTC
>TRBD1|TRBJ1-2|TRBV6-5|many
CASSYRDRVYGYTF
TGTGCCAGCAGTTATCGAGACAGGGTCTATGGCTACACCTTC
>TRBD2|TRBJ2-1|TRBV28|many
CASRELAGGEVEQFF
TGTGCCAGCAGGGAACTAGCGGGAGGCGAGGTTGAGCAGTTCTTC